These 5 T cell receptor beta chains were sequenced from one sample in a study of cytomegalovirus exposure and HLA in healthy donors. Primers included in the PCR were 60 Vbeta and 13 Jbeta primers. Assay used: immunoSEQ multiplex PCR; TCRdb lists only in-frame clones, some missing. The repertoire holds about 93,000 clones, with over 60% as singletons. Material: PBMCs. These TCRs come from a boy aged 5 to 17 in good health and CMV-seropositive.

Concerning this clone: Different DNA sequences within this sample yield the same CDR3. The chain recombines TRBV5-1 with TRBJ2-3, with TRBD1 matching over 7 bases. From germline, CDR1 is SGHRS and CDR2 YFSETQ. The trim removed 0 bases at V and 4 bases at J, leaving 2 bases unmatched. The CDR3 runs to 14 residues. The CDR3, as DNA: TGCGCCAGCAGCTTGGGACAGGGCGCAGATACGCAGTATTTT. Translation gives CASSLGQGADTQYF. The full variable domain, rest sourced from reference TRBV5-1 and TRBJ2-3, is KAGVTQTPRYLIKTRGQQVTLSCSPISGHRSVSWYQQTPGQGLQFLFEYFSETQRNKGNFPGRFSGRQFSNSRSEMNVSTLELGDSALYLCASSLGQGADTQYFGPGTRLTVL.

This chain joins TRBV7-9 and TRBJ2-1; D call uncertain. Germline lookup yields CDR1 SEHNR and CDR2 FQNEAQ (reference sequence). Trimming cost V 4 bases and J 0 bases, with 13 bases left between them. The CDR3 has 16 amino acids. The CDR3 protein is CASSSPSPNSYNEQFF. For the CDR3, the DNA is TGTGCCAGCAGCTCCCCGAGCCCGAACTCCTACAATGAGCAGTTCTTC. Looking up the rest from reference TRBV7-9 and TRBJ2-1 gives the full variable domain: DTGVSQNPRHKITKRGQNVTFRCDPISEHNRLYWYRQTLGQGPEFLTYFQNEAQLEKSRLLSDRFSAERPKGSFSTLEIQRTEQGDSAMYLCASSSPSPNSYNEQFFGPGTRLTVL.

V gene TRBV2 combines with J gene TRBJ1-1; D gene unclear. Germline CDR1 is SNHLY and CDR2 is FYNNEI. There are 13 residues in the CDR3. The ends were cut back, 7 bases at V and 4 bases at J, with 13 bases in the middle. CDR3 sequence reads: CASKSESTTEAFF. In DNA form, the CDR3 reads TGTGCCAGCAAATCGGAGAGTACCACTGAAGCTTTCTTT.

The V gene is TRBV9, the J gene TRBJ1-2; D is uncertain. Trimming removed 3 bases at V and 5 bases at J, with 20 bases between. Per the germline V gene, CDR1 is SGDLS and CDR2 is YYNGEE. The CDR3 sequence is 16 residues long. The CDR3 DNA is TGTGCCAGCAGCGGACCCTACCTCCGGGAGTCGTATGGCTACACCTTC. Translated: CASSGPYLRESYGYTF.

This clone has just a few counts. The CDR3 nucleotides read TGCGCCAGCAGCCGCACCGACTTTGACTACGAGCAGTACTTC. It translates to CASSRTDFDYEQYF. The chain is built from TRBV4-1 and TRBJ2-7; no firm D call. Per germline, CDR1 MGHRA and CDR2 YSYEKL. V was shortened by 4 bases and J by 3 bases, with 13 bases between the two germline ends. The CDR3 runs to 14 residues.